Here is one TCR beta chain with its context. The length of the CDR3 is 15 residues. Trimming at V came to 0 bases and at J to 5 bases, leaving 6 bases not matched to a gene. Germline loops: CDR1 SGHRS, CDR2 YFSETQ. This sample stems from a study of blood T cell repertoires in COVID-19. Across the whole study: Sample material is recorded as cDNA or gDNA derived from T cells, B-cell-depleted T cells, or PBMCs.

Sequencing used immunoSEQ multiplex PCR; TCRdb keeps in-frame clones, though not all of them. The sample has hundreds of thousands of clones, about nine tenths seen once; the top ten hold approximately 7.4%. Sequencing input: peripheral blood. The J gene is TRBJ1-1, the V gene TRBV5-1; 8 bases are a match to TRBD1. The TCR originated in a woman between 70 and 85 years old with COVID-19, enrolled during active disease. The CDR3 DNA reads TGCGCCAGCAGCTTGGTAGACAGGGGAGGGACTGAAGCTTTCTTT. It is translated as CASSLVDRGGTEAFF.